This paragraph reports one T cell receptor beta chain. It has no known antigen specificity. One base away there is no much larger clone; base qualities are not given. The sample belongs to a study of Ad26.COV2.S vaccination and SARS-CoV-2 variants (dated by TCRdb to the early 2020s). With respect to the entire study: Donors in the vaccine arm were drawn from COV1001, a phase I-IIa trial of Ad26.COV2.S in healthy adults that was multicentre, randomized, double-blind and placebo-controlled. Ad26.COV2.S was administered intramuscularly at 5 x 10^10 or 1 x 10^11 viral particles, either as a single shot or as two shots given 56 days apart. TCRbeta repertoire sequencing served as the tool for gauging how specific and how broad the SARS-CoV-2-reactive T cell receptors were following Ad26.COV2.S vaccination. The TCR-sequenced set comprised approximately 32 samples: around 20 Ad26.COV2.S vaccine recipients, 5 placebo recipients and 8 SARS-CoV-2 convalescent individuals. Trial participants were randomized into five groups of five: low-dose or high-dose Ad26.COV2.S given once or twice, or placebo on both occasions. Investigators did not know the trial group allocation while performing experiments and assessing outcomes.

The immunoSEQ Assay was the method used to sequence TCRbeta CDR3 regions. After extraction, genomic DNA underwent amplification by bias-controlled multiplex PCR, followed by high-throughput sequencing. The study's own analysis went as follows. To quantify the absolute abundance of every unique TCRbeta CDR3 region, sequences were collapsed and filtered. Usable DNA was measured by amplifying reference genes present in all nucleated cells, and TCRbeta template counts were normalized to that usable DNA to estimate T cell fraction. Repertoire TCRs were annotated as SARS-CoV-2-specific by exact matching of V gene, CDR3 amino acid sequence and J gene to a known reactive TCR set. MIRA supplied the reference SARS-CoV-2 TCR set, which was filtered for enrichment in COVID-19-positive ImmuneCODE repertoires so that public or cross-reactive TCRs were removed. Drawing on the MIRA antigens, annotated TCRs were analysed further at the level of specific ORF or position within ORF. Breadth was defined as annotated unique rearrangements over total unique productive rearrangements; depth was the summed frequency of those rearrangements. Two-sided Wilcoxon rank-sum tests were applied when comparing TCR breadth between groups. TCRdb carries this immuneACCESS record with in-frame sequences only. Its versions omit some clonotypes, under half of them owing to an unresolved V gene in the studies checked, with the rest unexplained. The V and J calls and clone size are taken from that table; D and trimming were inferred from the DNA. Present in this sample are about 320,000 clones, 70% to 90% of which were seen just once. The ten largest clonotypes hold 2.1% of the sample.

In light of the paper, this sample's treatment or condition label describes: over 15 received Ad26.COV2.S at low or high dose, single or two shots; about 5 received placebo; per-sample allocation not given. For vaccine and placebo recipients, repertoires were sequenced using samples collected on day 63 after the first injection. Cohort 1b enrolled some 25 adults aged 18-55 years at a single site in Boston, USA, between 29 July and 7 August 2020. Ad26.COV2.S consisted of a replication-incompetent adenovirus type 26 vector by which a prefusion-stabilized SARS-CoV-2 spike protein from the original Wuhan strain was expressed. The full study reports these points: After vaccination, substantial breadth of spike-specific CD8+ and CD4+ T cell responses was reported. Non-spike TCR breadth was comparable between vaccine and placebo recipients, consistent with the vaccine containing only spike. The authors noted that total T cell responses may have been underestimated by the TCR breadth and depth analyses. Ad26.COV2.S recipients had higher spike-specific TCR breadth than placebo recipients (P = 0.0014). The study was not powered for comparison of responses between vaccine doses or regimens.

V trim: 2 bases; J trim: 3 bases; unmatched bases: 9. Measured from the cysteine to the phenylalanine, the CDR3 is 18 residues long. Only CDR3 DNA remains: 54 bases, in frame from the first base. Based on the germline V gene, the CDR1 and CDR2 sequences are SGHTA and FQGNSA. The sequence links TRBV7-2 to TRBJ2-2; TRBD2 lines up with 10 middle nucleotides. This TCR was sampled from a person between 18 and 59 years old who received the Ad26.COV2.S COVID-19 vaccine or a placebo. The sequences come from peripheral blood, collected in a trial of Ad26.COV2.S vaccine versus placebo. At the DNA level, the sequence is TGTGCCAGCAGCTTATCAACTAGCGGGGCTGGATACACCGGGGAGCTGTTTTTT. This translates into CASSLSTSGAGYTGELFF.